The subject of this entry is one T cell receptor (beta chain). Its antigen is as yet unknown. The data belong to a study of T cell responses to AZD1222 COVID-19 vaccine. Study overall: Second doses at about 4 or about 12 weeks were pooled. The study's findings and limits: Clonal diversity was possibly underestimated; the donors were predominantly white British and more often female. Repertoire collection took place solely once the T cell response had peaked.

The repertoire was sequenced with immunoSEQ multiplex PCR; TCRdb's copy has only in-frame clones and lacks some. This sample has about 180,000 clones, with about 90% found just once. The origin of this receptor is an adult in good health. This material consisted of peripheral blood, taken on day 0 of AZD1222 vaccination.

CDR3 sequence: CASSEPGRPQHF. The DNA for the CDR3 is TGCGCCAGCAGTGAGCCGGGGCGGCCCCAGCATTTT. The gene calls are TRBV10-2 and TRBJ1-5; D possibly corresponds to TRBD1 (5 bases). The CDR3 is 12 residues long. The V and J ends lost 2 bases and 9 bases respectively, with 8 bases between them. Germline assignment: CDR1 WSHSY and CDR2 SAAADI.